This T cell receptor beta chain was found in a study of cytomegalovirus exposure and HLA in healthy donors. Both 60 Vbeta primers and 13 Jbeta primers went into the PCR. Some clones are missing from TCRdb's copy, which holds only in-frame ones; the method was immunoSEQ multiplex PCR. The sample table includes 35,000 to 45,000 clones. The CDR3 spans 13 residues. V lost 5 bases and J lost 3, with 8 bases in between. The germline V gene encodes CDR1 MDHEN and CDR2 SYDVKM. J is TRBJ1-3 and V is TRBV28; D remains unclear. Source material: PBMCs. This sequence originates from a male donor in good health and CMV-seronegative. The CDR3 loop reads CASSPHIGNTIYF. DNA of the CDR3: TGTGCCAGCAGTCCCCACATTGGAAACACCATATATTTT.